The next 4 T cell receptor beta chains were all read from a single sample in a study of blood T cell repertoires in COVID-19. TCRdb's table, derived via immunoSEQ multiplex PCR, lists solely in-frame clones and lacks some. The table has some 390,000 clones, about nine tenths seen once. Sequencing was carried out using peripheral blood. Receptors originate from a woman aged 40 to 55 with COVID-19, enrolled during active disease.

The chain recombines TRBV5-6 with TRBJ1-1; TRBD1 aligns across 8 bases. The CDR3 contains 17 residues. V was clipped by 6 bases and J by 1 base; unmatched bases: 14. From germline, CDR1 is SGHDT and CDR2 YYEEEE. The CDR3 nucleotides are TGTGCCAGCACCTTCGGCGCAGGGGGCGATAGGAACACTGAAGCTTTCTTT. Translation gives CASTFGAGGDRNTEAFF.

V and J are TRBV6-5 and TRBJ1-2, with TRBD1 matching 8 bases. Germline loops: CDR1 MNHEY, CDR2 SVGAGI. The length of the CDR3 is 13 residues. J was trimmed by 8 bases and V by 5 bases; bases with no gene match: 7. Here the CDR3 reads CASSLRGRWGYTF. Written as DNA, the CDR3 is TGTGCCAGCAGTCTCAGGGGGCGCTGGGGCTACACCTTC.

This chain links TRBV5-1 with TRBJ2-1; 7 bases are a match to TRBD1. Per germline, CDR1 SGHRS and CDR2 YFSETQ. CDR3 length: 15 residues. With V trimmed by 4 bases and J by 6 bases, 10 bases remained unmatched. The CDR3 DNA follows: TGCGCCAGCAGCCCAAGACAGGGAGTTTCCAATGAGCAGTTCTTC. This gives the protein CASSPRQGVSNEQFF.

This chain uses TRBV19 with TRBJ1-2; D unclear. Per the germline V gene, CDR1 is LNHDA and CDR2 is SQIVND (reference sequence). V lost 7 bases and J lost 8, with 23 bases in between. This CDR3 is 15 amino acids long. For the CDR3, the DNA is TGTGCCAGTATTTTGTTCGGAGCTGCGGAGTGGGGCTACACCTTC. Residues: CASILFGAAEWGYTF.